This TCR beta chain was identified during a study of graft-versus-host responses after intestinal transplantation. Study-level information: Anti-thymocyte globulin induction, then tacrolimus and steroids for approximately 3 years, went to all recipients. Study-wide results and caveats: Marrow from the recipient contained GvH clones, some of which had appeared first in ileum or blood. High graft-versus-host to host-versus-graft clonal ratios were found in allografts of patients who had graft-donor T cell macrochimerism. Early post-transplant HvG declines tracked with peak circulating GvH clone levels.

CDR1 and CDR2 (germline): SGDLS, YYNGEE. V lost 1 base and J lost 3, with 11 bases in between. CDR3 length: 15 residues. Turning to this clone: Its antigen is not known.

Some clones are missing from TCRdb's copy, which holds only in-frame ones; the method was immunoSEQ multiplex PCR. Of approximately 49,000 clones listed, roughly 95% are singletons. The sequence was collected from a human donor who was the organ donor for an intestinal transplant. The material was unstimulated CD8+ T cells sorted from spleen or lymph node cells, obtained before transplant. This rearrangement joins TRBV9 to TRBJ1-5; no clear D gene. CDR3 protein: CASSVYGQPNQPQHF. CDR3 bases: TGTGCCAGCAGCGTATATGGGCAGCCCAATCAGCCCCAGCATTTT.